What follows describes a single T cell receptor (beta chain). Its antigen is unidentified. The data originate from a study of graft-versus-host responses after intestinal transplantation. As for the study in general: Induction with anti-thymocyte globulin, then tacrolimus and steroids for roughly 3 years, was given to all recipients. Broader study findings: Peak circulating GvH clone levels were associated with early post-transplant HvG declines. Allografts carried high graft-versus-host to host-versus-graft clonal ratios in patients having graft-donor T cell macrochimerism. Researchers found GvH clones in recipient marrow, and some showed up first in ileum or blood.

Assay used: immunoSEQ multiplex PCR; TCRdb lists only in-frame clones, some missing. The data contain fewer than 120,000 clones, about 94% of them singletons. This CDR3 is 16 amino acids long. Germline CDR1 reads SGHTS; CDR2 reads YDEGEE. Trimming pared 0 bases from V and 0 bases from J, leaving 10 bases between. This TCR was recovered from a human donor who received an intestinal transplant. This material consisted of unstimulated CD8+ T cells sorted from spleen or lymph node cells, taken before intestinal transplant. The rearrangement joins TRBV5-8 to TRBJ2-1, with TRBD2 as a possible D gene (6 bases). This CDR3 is CASSLVAGSSYNEQFF. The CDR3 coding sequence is TGTGCCAGCAGCTTGGTTGCCGGGAGCTCCTACAATGAGCAGTTCTTC.